The 17 T cell receptor beta chains in this list originate from one sample, sequenced in a study of T-cell reconstitution after alpha-beta-depleted transplantation in children. Unique molecular identifiers were used to barcode this TCRbeta library. From the PCR reads, TCRdb called clonotypes with MiXCR, one entry per CDR3 protein. Of around 370,000 distinct CDR3 sequences in the sample, 15% to 20% were seen once. The sequencing used PBMCs, mostly from graft donor cells, collected 360 days after TCRalphabeta/CD19-depleted stem cell transplant. The receptors were gathered from a male patient aged 2-15 years who had a stem cell transplant for acute lymphoblastic leukemia, so the T cells may come from the graft donor.

CDR3 loop: CASRSRGFNEKLFF. CDR3 bases: TGTGCCAGCAGGAGTAGAGGGTTTAATGAAAAACTGTTTTTT. The chain combines TRBV12-3 or TRBV12-4 with TRBJ1-4; D ambiguous. This CDR3 is built from 14 residues. The V gene lost 6 bases and the J gene lost 4 bases, with 12 bases spanning the gap.

The V and J genes are TRBV20-1 and TRBJ2-2; 10 bases map to TRBD1. Looked up from germline, CDR1 is DFQATT and CDR2 is SNEGSKA (reference sequence). V lost 0 bases to trimming and J lost 0 bases; unmatched junction nucleotides: 16. The CDR3 covers 21 residues. CDR3 sequence reads: CSARDRGDRGRGWANTGELFF. CDR3 coding DNA: TGCAGTGCTAGAGATCGGGGGGACAGGGGACGGGGTTGGGCGAACACCGGGGAGCTGTTTTTT.

This clonotype was picked up a small number of times. The rearrangement joins TRBV24-1 to TRBJ2-2, with TRBD2 identical over 12 bases. J gave up 3 bases and V 0 bases, and 10 bases lay outside the gene matches. The CDR3 contains 20 residues. CDR1 and CDR2 from the germline V gene are KGHDR and SFDVKD. CDR3 nucleotides: TGTGCCACCAGTGATTTGCCTTGGACTAGCGGGACCATCCACACCGGGGAGCTGTTTTTT. Protein product: CATSDLPWTSGTIHTGELFF.

This chain connects TRBV4-3 to TRBJ1-1; D is ambiguous. In germline, CDR1 is LGHNA, CDR2 YSLEER. The CDR3 consists of 16 residues. Trimming took 0 bases from V and 6 from J, leaving 17 bases between them. The CDR3 sequence: CASSQEKHGVLPEAFF. The CDR3 DNA sequence: TGCGCCAGCAGCCAAGAGAAACACGGTGTCCTCCCTGAAGCTTTCTTT.

The sample holds a few counts of this clonotype. The genes are TRBV4-2 and TRBJ2-5; the D gene could be TRBD1 or TRBD2 (5 bases each). The CDR3 spans 14 residues. V lost 4 bases and J lost 5, with 14 bases in between. The V gene's germline CDR1 is LGHNA and CDR2 YNFKEQ. The DNA of the CDR3 is TGTGCCAGCAGCCCCGGGACGGTTTTGGAGACCCAGTACTTC. As protein: CASSPGTVLETQYF.

In this sample, this clonotype turned up a few times. V and J are TRBV24-1 and TRBJ2-3; 8 bases align to TRBD1. Germline CDR1 reads KGHDR; CDR2 reads SFDVKD. V lost 12 bases, J lost 2 bases, and 6 bases stayed unmatched. This CDR3 has 13 amino acids. For the CDR3, the DNA is TGTGCCGTCCAGGACAGGGACACAGATACGCAGTATTTT. Protein product: CAVQDRDTDTQYF.

This clonotype was counted between two and nine times. The rearrangement uses TRBV4-2 and TRBJ2-7; 8 positions agree with TRBD2. CDR1 and CDR2 (germline): LGHNA, YNFKEQ. The V and J ends lost 4 bases and 3 bases, in that order; junction bases with no gene match: 5. CDR3 size: 14 residues. This CDR3 is CASSPSGLDYEQYF. In nucleotides, the CDR3 is TGTGCCAGCAGCCCTAGCGGGTTGGACTACGAGCAGTACTTC.

The chain's CDR3 is CASSQVGIPGELFF. The CDR3 DNA is TGCGCCAGCAGCCAAGTGGGTATACCCGGGGAGCTGTTTTTT. The V call is TRBV4-3, the J call TRBJ2-2; D ambiguous. The CDR3 runs to 14 residues. Trimming removed 1 base at V and 6 bases at J, with 9 bases between. The germline V gene has CDR1 LGHNA and CDR2 YSLEER.

This clonotype has just a few counts. V and J are TRBV10-3 and TRBJ2-1; 8 nucleotides line up with TRBD2. The CDR3 covers 17 residues. Germline V gene sequence: CDR1 ENHRY, CDR2 SYGVKD. Trimming removed 3 bases from V and 5 bases from J; junction bases left unmatched: 12. This chain's CDR3 is CAISDPDFSGTHNEQFF. The CDR3 DNA follows: TGTGCCATCAGTGATCCTGACTTTAGCGGGACCCACAATGAGCAGTTCTTC.

This chain joins TRBV28 and TRBJ2-7; 8 nucleotides match TRBD1. Germline V gene data show CDR1 as MDHEN and CDR2 as SYDVKM. V gave up 6 bases and J gave up 3 bases; unmatched junction bases: 1. The length of the CDR3 is 12 residues. The CDR3: CASRQGGYEQYF. CDR3 nucleotides: TGTGCCAGCAGACAGGGGGGCTACGAGCAGTACTTC.

The CDR3 is CASSGLQGTGANVLTF. CDR3 nucleotides: TGTGCCAGCAGTGGATTACAGGGGACTGGGGCCAACGTCCTGACTTTC. This sequence joins TRBV2 and TRBJ2-6; TRBD1 matches 7 bases. The CDR3 spans 16 residues. Trimming cost V 4 bases and J 2 bases; bases outside gene matches: 5. Germline CDR1 and CDR2: SNHLY and FYNNEI. Supplemented by reference TRBV2 and TRBJ2-6, the full variable domain reads EPEVTQTPSHQVTQMGQEVILRCVPISNHLYFYWYRQILGQKVEFLVSFYNNEISEKSEIFDDQFSVERPDGSNFTLKIRSTKLEDSAMYFCASSGLQGTGANVLTFGAGSRLTVL.

The J gene is TRBJ2-3, the V gene TRBV20-1; 12 bases line up with TRBD2. Germline CDR1 is DFQATT and CDR2 is SNEGSKA (reference sequence). Germline trimming cut 6 bases from V and 5 bases from J; bases unmatched to any gene: 9. The CDR3 covers 15 residues. CDR3 loop: CSATTSGRRKDTQYF. In DNA, the CDR3 is TGCAGTGCGACGACTAGCGGGAGACGGAAAGATACGCAGTATTTT.

The V and J genes are TRBV5-1 and TRBJ2-3; 13 positions match TRBD2. The ends lost 4 bases at V and 0 bases at J; junction bases unmatched: 5. CDR1 and CDR2 from the germline V gene are SGHRS and YFSETQ. The length of the CDR3 is 17 residues. CDR3 sequence (DNA): TGCGCCAGCAGCCCGGGACTAGCGGGGACTAGCACAGATACGCAGTATTTT. This sequence encodes CASSPGLAGTSTDTQYF. Complete variable domain (other parts from reference TRBV5-1 and TRBJ2-3): KAGVTQTPRYLIKTRGQQVTLSCSPISGHRSVSWYQQTPGQGLQFLFEYFSETQRNKGNFPGRFSGRQFSNSRSEMNVSTLELGDSALYLCASSPGLAGTSTDTQYFGPGTRLTVL.

This clonotype has only a few counts. J is TRBJ2-2 and V is TRBV4-3; tentative D call: TRBD1 (6 bases). Looked up from germline, CDR1 is LGHNA and CDR2 is YSLEER. CDR3 length: 17 residues. V gave up 0 bases and J gave up 0 bases, with 11 bases separating them. The CDR3 loop is CASSQDETGTNTGELFF. CDR3 sequence (DNA): TGCGCCAGCAGCCAAGATGAAACAGGGACGAACACCGGGGAGCTGTTTTTT.

The genes are TRBV4-1 and TRBJ2-1; D is unresolved. V was clipped by 3 bases and J by 0 bases, with 12 bases between them. The length of the CDR3 is 16 residues. Germline V CDR1 and CDR2: MGHRA, YSYEKL. The CDR3 protein is CASSHRSVSSYNEQFF. The CDR3 bases are TGCGCCAGCAGCCACCGGTCCGTGAGCTCCTACAATGAGCAGTTCTTC.

This clonotype was found a few times. This chain links TRBV7-9 with TRBJ2-4, with 8 bases that match TRBD1. CDR3 length: 15 residues. Germline values: CDR1 SEHNR, CDR2 FQNEAQ (reference sequence). The V and J ends lost 5 bases and 3 bases, in that order; junction bases with no gene match: 6. CDR3 in DNA: TGTGCCAGCAGCGCGCCCACAGGGGGCAAAAACATTCAGTACTTC. Its protein is CASSAPTGGKNIQYF.

The J gene is TRBJ2-1, the V gene TRBV7-9; D tentatively fits TRBD1 or TRBD2 (5 bases each). The CDR3 contains 13 residues. The V gene lost 8 bases and the J gene lost 9 bases, with 17 bases spanning the gap. Germline V gene data show CDR1 as SEHNR and CDR2 as FQNEAQ (reference sequence). CDR3 nucleotides: TGTGCCAGCTCCTCCGTGGGAGACAGTGAGCAGTTCTTC. Protein sequence: CASSSVGDSEQFF.